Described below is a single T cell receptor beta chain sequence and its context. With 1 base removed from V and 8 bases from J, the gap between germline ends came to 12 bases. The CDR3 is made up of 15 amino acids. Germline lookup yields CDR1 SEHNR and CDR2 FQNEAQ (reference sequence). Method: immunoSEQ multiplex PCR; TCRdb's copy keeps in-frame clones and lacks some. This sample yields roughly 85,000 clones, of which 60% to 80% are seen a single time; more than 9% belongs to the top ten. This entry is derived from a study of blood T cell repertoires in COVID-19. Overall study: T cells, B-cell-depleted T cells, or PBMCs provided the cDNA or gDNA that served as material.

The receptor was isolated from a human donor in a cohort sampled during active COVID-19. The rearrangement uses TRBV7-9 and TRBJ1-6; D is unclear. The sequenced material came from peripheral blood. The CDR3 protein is CASSLVRGRDSPLHF. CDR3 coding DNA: TGTGCCAGCAGCTTAGTCCGCGGTCGTGATTCACCCCTCCACTTT. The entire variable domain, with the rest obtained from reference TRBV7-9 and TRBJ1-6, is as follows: DTGVSQNPRHKITKRGQNVTFRCDPISEHNRLYWYRQTLGQGPEFLTYFQNEAQLEKSRLLSDRFSAERPKGSFSTLEIQRTEQGDSAMYLCASSLVRGRDSPLHFGNGTRLTVT.